Following are 32 T cell receptor beta chains from one sample sequenced in a study of CD8 T cells in ankylosing spondylitis. From the 5' RACE reads, TCRdb called clonotypes with MiXCR, one entry per CDR3 protein. The sample holds some 130,000 distinct CDR3 sequences; around 7.9% are singletons and the top ten take roughly 12%. The specimen was blood, either unsorted or a sorted T cell fraction (not recorded which). The receptors were gathered from a female donor with ankylosing spondylitis or in good health (not recorded which).

In this sample, this clonotype turned up many times. The genes are TRBV27 and TRBJ2-1; 9 bases match TRBD2. Germline V gene sequence: CDR1 MNHEY, CDR2 SMNVEV (reference sequence). After removal of 2 bases from V and 5 bases from J, the junction contained 1 base not matched to a gene. The CDR3 contains 14 residues. The CDR3 protein is CASSLIAGDNEQFF. CDR3 bases: TGTGCCAGCAGTTTAATAGCGGGGGACAATGAGCAGTTCTTC.

This clonotype has at least ten counts. J is TRBJ2-4 and V is TRBV12-3 or TRBV12-4; a weak D match, TRBD1 (5 bases). V was shortened by 4 bases and J by 0 bases, with 28 bases between the two germline ends. The CDR3 has 21 amino acids. CDR3 sequence: CASSSLFDSSAQVLAKNIQYF. CDR3 nucleotides: TGTGCCAGCAGTTCGCTCTTTGACAGTTCAGCCCAAGTACTAGCCAAAAACATTCAGTACTTC.

As to this clonotype: One base away lies a much larger clone, so this may be a sequencing read error. This chain links TRBV20-1 with TRBJ2-1; 8 bases agree with TRBD2. This CDR3 is 16 amino acids long. CDR1 is DFQATT and CDR2 is SNEGSKA in the germline V gene (reference sequence). V lost 7 bases and J lost 4; bases outside the gene matches: 15. The CDR3 is CSGSRTSGFFYNEQFF. The CDR3 bases are TGCAGTGGCAGCAGAACTAGCGGCTTTTTTTACAATGAGCAGTTCTTC.

In this sample, this clonotype turned up a few times. The rearrangement joins TRBV7-9 to TRBJ1-1; D gene ambiguous. With 3 bases removed from V and 0 bases from J, the gap between germline ends came to 11 bases. Germline V gives CDR1 SEHNR, CDR2 FQNEAQ (reference sequence). The CDR3 loop spans 15 amino acids. The chain's CDR3 is CASSFEGPLNTEAFF. CDR3 nucleotide sequence: TGTGCCAGCAGCTTCGAGGGTCCGCTGAACACTGAAGCTTTCTTT.

V and J are TRBV18 and TRBJ2-1; possibly TRBD1 for D (6 bases). V shed 4 bases and J shed 6 bases, with 10 bases lying between them. This CDR3 is built from 13 residues. The germline V gene has CDR1 KGHSH and CDR2 LQKENI. The DNA for the CDR3 is TGTGCCAGCTCACACGACAGGAGCAATGAGCAGTTCTTC. Translation: CASSHDRSNEQFF. The full variable domain, rest sourced from reference TRBV18 and TRBJ2-1, is NAGVMQNPRHLVRRRGQEARLRCSPMKGHSHVYWYRQLPEEGLKFMVYLQKENIIDESGMPKERFSAEFPKEGPSILRIQQVVRGDSAAYFCASSHDRSNEQFFGPGTRLTVL.

V is TRBV7-3 and J is TRBJ1-3, with D perhaps TRBD1 (5 bases). The V gene lost 1 base and the J gene lost 1 base, with 11 bases spanning the gap. Germline CDR1 SGHTA, CDR2 FQGTGA. The CDR3 is made up of 16 amino acids. The CDR3 region is CASSLRPQGSGNTIYF. The CDR3 nucleotides read TGTGCCAGCAGCTTAAGGCCCCAGGGTTCTGGAAACACCATATATTTT.

This clonotype was counted ten times or more. The rearrangement joins TRBV29-1 to TRBJ1-2, with TRBD1 matching over 10 bases. Germline CDR1 SQVTM, CDR2 ANQGSEA. Unmatched junction bases numbered 6, after V lost 6 bases and J lost 8 bases. The CDR3 sequence is 12 residues long. The CDR3 loop reads CSVHGTGDGYTF. CDR3 nucleotide sequence: TGCAGCGTGCACGGGACAGGGGACGGCTACACCTTC.

This clonotype occurred many times. This chain joins TRBV5-1 and TRBJ1-2, with 9 positions matching TRBD1. Looked up from germline, CDR1 is SGHRS and CDR2 is YFSETQ. V was clipped by 4 bases and J by 3 bases; unmatched bases: 4. This CDR3 comprises 14 residues. The CDR3 bases are TGCGCCAGCAGCCCTACAGGGGGCGACTATGGCTACACCTTC. It codes for CASSPTGGDYGYTF.

The table lists this clonotype with a few counts. The chain recombines TRBV30 with TRBJ1-2; TRBD1 agrees at 8 bases. With 1 base clipped from V and 3 bases from J, the junction kept 4 bases outside the gene matches. The germline V gene has CDR1 GTSNPN and CDR2 SVGIG (reference sequence). The CDR3 has 14 residues. CDR3 bases: TGTGCCTGGAGTGCGACAGGGGACTACTATGGCTACACCTTC. This encodes CAWSATGDYYGYTF.

Many counts were recorded for this clonotype. The chain joins TRBV5-1 to TRBJ1-2, with a possible D match to TRBD1 (5 bases). V shed 0 bases and J shed 7 bases, with 22 bases lying between them. Germline V gene sequence: CDR1 SGHRS, CDR2 YFSETQ. CDR3 length equals 17 residues. CDR3 amino acids: CASSLGNVRVGDGGYTF. CDR3 coding DNA: TGCGCCAGCAGCTTGGGAAATGTCAGGGTCGGTGACGGTGGCTACACCTTC. Full variable domain (missing parts from reference TRBV5-1 and TRBJ1-2): KAGVTQTPRYLIKTRGQQVTLSCSPISGHRSVSWYQQTPGQGLQFLFEYFSETQRNKGNFPGRFSGRQFSNSRSEMNVSTLELGDSALYLCASSLGNVRVGDGGYTFGSGTRLTVV.

This clonotype was counted many times. This chain connects TRBV25-1 to TRBJ2-7; D perhaps matches TRBD2 (5 bases). CDR1 and CDR2 from the germline V gene are MGHDK and SYGVNS. The CDR3 covers 14 residues. V lost 4 bases to trimming and J lost 1 base, with 11 bases between them. CDR3: CASSGTAISYEQYF. CDR3 sequence (DNA): TGTGCCAGCAGTGGGACTGCAATTTCCTACGAGCAGTACTTC.

This clonotype was counted at least ten times. The chain couples TRBV6-1 to TRBJ1-4; D not resolved. Germline loops: CDR1 MNHNS, CDR2 SASEGT. With 3 bases removed from V and 5 bases from J, the gap between germline ends came to 7 bases. The CDR3 has 13 amino acids. CDR3 in DNA: TGTGCCAGCAGTGACCCATCGAATGAAAAACTGTTTTTT. Residues: CASSDPSNEKLFF.

Concerning this clonotype itself: Given a much more abundant clone one base away, this may be a read error. The rearrangement joins TRBV7-2 to TRBJ1-1; the D gene is possibly TRBD1 (6 bases). The CDR3 sequence is 14 residues long. Germline CDR1 and CDR2: SGHTA and FQGNSA. The CDR3 nucleotides are TGTGTCAGCAGCTTGGACAGTTCGCCCCCTGAAGCTTTCTTT. Translating gives CVSSLDSSPPEAFF.

Ten or more counts support this clonotype. The genes are TRBV7-9 and TRBJ1-1, with D perhaps TRBD1 (6 bases). The germline V and J ends were trimmed by 4 bases and 7 bases, with 10 bases remaining between them. The germline gives CDR1 SEHNR, CDR2 FQNEAQ (reference sequence). The CDR3 loop spans 12 amino acids. The CDR3 loop is CASSSQGGEAFF. CDR3 in DNA: TGTGCCAGCAGCTCACAGGGAGGTGAAGCTTTCTTT.

This clonotype has at least ten counts. V gene TRBV27 combines with J gene TRBJ2-3; 8 positions match TRBD1. CDR1 is MNHEY and CDR2 is SMNVEV in the germline V gene (reference sequence). V trimming: 5 bases; J trimming: 2 bases; junction bases outside the gene matches: 9. This CDR3 contains 16 residues. For the CDR3, the DNA is TGTGCCAGCAGTCCGACAGGGGCGACTTTCACAGATACGCAGTATTTT. Its translation is CASSPTGATFTDTQYF.

This clonotype was observed many times. This rearrangement joins TRBV19 to TRBJ2-2, with D unclear. This CDR3 has 14 residues. Trimming removed 5 bases from V and 2 bases from J, with 9 bases in between. Germline CDR1 and CDR2: LNHDA and SQIVND (reference sequence). CDR3 in DNA: TGTGCCAGTAGTCTTCTCGGAAACACCGGGGAGCTGTTTTTT. Translated, it gives CASSLLGNTGELFF. Combining the CDR3 with reference TRBV19 and TRBJ2-2 gives the whole variable domain DGGITQSPKYLFRKEGQNVTLSCEQNLNHDAMYWYRQDPGQGLRLIYYSQIVNDFQKGDIAEGYSVSREKKESFPLTVTSAQKNPTAFYLCASSLLGNTGELFFGEGSRLTVL.

This clonotype was counted a few times. The rearrangement links TRBV29-1 to TRBJ1-2; 10 nucleotides align to TRBD1. CDR3 length: 16 amino acids. J lost 1 base, V lost 0 bases, and 5 bases had no gene match. Germline V lookup: CDR1 SQVTM, CDR2 ANQGSEA. CDR3 region: CSVEEWRDRGNYGYTF. CDR3 coding DNA: TGCAGCGTTGAAGAATGGAGGGACAGGGGTAACTATGGCTACACCTTC.

The J gene is TRBJ1-1, the V gene TRBV10-3; unclear D gene. Germline CDR1 and CDR2: ENHRY and SYGVKD. V shed 3 bases and J shed 6 bases, with 17 bases lying between them. This CDR3 is built from 15 residues. Here the CDR3 DNA reads TGTGCCATCAGTGACACGACACTCTCTTGGGCTGAAGCTTTCTTT. Amino acid sequence: CAISDTTLSWAEAFF.

This clonotype occurred a few times. A read error is possible here, since a much larger clone lies one base away. DNA for the CDR3: TGCGCCAGCAGCTTGGATGAGGGGACCTACGAGCAGCACTTC. Its protein product is CASSLDEGTYEQHF. The V gene is TRBV5-1, the J gene TRBJ2-7, with D tentatively TRBD1 or TRBD2 (5 bases each). Germline V gene sequence: CDR1 SGHRS, CDR2 YFSETQ. CDR3 size: 14 residues.

This clonotype appeared many times. The J gene is TRBJ1-1, the V gene TRBV2; D is perhaps TRBD1 (5 bases). V lost 4 bases to trimming and J lost 7 bases, with 13 bases between them. The germline V gene encodes CDR1 SNHLY and CDR2 FYNNEI. The CDR3 sequence is 13 residues long. CDR3 protein: CASSVQGVSEAFF. The CDR3 region has the DNA TGTGCCAGCAGTGTTCAAGGGGTGAGTGAAGCTTTCTTT.

The V call is TRBV6-1, the J call TRBJ2-1; 9 positions match TRBD2. The CDR3 loop spans 16 amino acids. V shed 5 bases and J 7 bases; nucleotides not matched to a gene: 12. Germline CDR1 is MNHNS and CDR2 is SASEGT. CDR3: CASSRVFAGGWNEQFF. CDR3 in DNA: TGTGCCAGCAGTCGCGTTTTCGCGGGGGGGTGGAATGAGCAGTTCTTC.

This clonotype showed up many times. The chain has TRBV7-2 and TRBJ1-5, with D hard to call. The V end lost 5 bases, the J end lost 4 bases, and 12 bases lay between the germline ends. Germline loops: CDR1 SGHTA, CDR2 FQGNSA. This CDR3 contains 14 residues. CDR3: CASSLRWANQPQHF. In DNA form, the CDR3 reads TGTGCCAGCAGCCTAAGATGGGCTAATCAGCCCCAGCATTTT.

This clonotype was recorded at least ten times. V usage is TRBV7-8 and J usage is TRBJ1-6; a weak D match, TRBD1 (5 bases). The CDR3 covers 17 residues. CDR1 SGHVS and CDR2 FQNEAQ come from the germline V gene. With 1 base removed from V and 7 bases from J, the gap between germline ends came to 17 bases. The CDR3 sequence is CASSLVSTRVDNSPLHF. The CDR3 region has the DNA TGTGCCAGCAGCTTAGTCTCAACCAGGGTAGACAATTCACCCCTCCACTTT.

This clonotype was picked up many times. The chain couples TRBV5-5 to TRBJ1-1, with TRBD1 as a possible D gene (5 bases). Trimming cost V 1 base and J 5 bases, with 12 bases left between them. This CDR3 region has 14 residues. Per germline, CDR1 SGHKS and CDR2 YYEKEE (reference sequence). CDR3 coding DNA: TGTGCCAGCAGCTTGTTTGCCGGGGGGACTGAAGCTTTCTTT. This codes for CASSLFAGGTEAFF.

This clonotype was observed many times. This sequence joins TRBV6-1 and TRBJ2-2; 8 bases match TRBD1. Trimming at V came to 8 bases and at J to 4 bases, leaving 9 bases not matched to a gene. Germline V gene lookup returns CDR1 MNHNS and CDR2 SASEGT. This CDR3 spans 15 amino acids. The CDR3 nucleotides are TGTGCCAGCTGTAGGACAGGGAGGTCCACCGGGGAGCTGTTTTTT. This translates into CASCRTGRSTGELFF.

Concerning this clonotype: A much larger clone is a single base away; this may be a read error. The V gene is TRBV29-1, the J gene TRBJ1-1; D gene uncertain. V dropped 5 bases and J dropped 1 base, with 5 bases sitting between them. The CDR3 is made up of 11 amino acids. Germline CDR1 reads SQVTM; CDR2 reads ANQGSEA. As DNA, the CDR3 is TGCAGCGTTCGGCAGAACACTGAAGCTTTCTTT. This sequence encodes CSVRQNTEAFF.

This clonotype was picked up many times. The rearrangement joins TRBV7-2 to TRBJ1-3; no firm D call. V was shortened by 5 bases and J by 4 bases, with 6 bases between the two germline ends. This CDR3 spans 12 amino acids. The germline CDR1 and CDR2 sequences are SGHTA and FQGNSA. This CDR3 is CASSAGGNTIYF. The CDR3 coding sequence is TGTGCCAGCAGCGCGGGGGGAAACACCATATATTTT.

This clonotype was counted ten times or more. The rearrangement uses TRBV28 and TRBJ2-3; D might be TRBD2 (7 bases). This CDR3 is built from 16 residues. V lost 3 bases, J lost 0 bases, and 13 bases lay in between. CDR1 is MDHEN, CDR2 SYDVKM, per germline. The CDR3 loop is CASSFFGGPSTDTQYF. The CDR3 DNA reads TGTGCCAGCAGTTTCTTCGGGGGGCCCAGCACAGATACGCAGTATTTT.

This clonotype was observed at least ten times. The chain carries TRBV5-1 and TRBJ2-1; D is perhaps TRBD1 or TRBD2 (5 bases each). CDR1 SGHRS and CDR2 YFSETQ come from the germline V gene. The CDR3 has 13 amino acids. The V and J ends lost 4 bases and 8 bases respectively, with 13 bases between them. The CDR3 coding sequence is TGCGCCAGCAGCCTGAGGGGTTCCGATGAGCAGTTCTTC. It is translated as CASSLRGSDEQFF.

At least ten counts were recorded for this clonotype. V is TRBV5-1 and J is TRBJ1-6; D unclear. This CDR3 has 16 residues. Germline V gene sequence: CDR1 SGHRS, CDR2 YFSETQ. The V gene lost 1 base and the J gene lost 1 base, with 9 bases spanning the gap. The DNA for the CDR3 is TGCGCCAGCAGCTTGATGGAGGCATCCTATAATTCACCCCTCCACTTT. It specifies CASSLMEASYNSPLHF.

This sequence joins TRBV10-3 and TRBJ1-2, with D hard to call. Germline lookup yields CDR1 ENHRY and CDR2 SYGVKD. The V gene lost 2 bases and the J gene lost 10 bases, with 8 bases spanning the gap. The CDR3 has 11 amino acids. The CDR3 coding sequence is TGTGCCATCAGTGAGGGCAGCTCCTACACCTTC. This encodes CAISEGSSYTF.

This clonotype has at least ten counts. V and J are TRBV7-3 and TRBJ1-1; D is unclear. In germline, CDR1 is SGHTA, CDR2 FQGTGA. V shed 4 bases and J shed 3 bases, with 12 bases lying between them. The CDR3 has 14 residues. The CDR3 DNA is TGTGCCAGCAGCTCGGCCCCCCCCGACACTGAAGCTTTCTTT. Translating it yields CASSSAPPDTEAFF.